This TCR beta chain was identified in a study of shared clonotypes between healthy human individuals. The study drew all its donors from Caucasian adults living in Nashville, Tennessee. Template amounts of approximately 310 ng DNA, about 30,000 T cell genomes, were employed in unsorted PBMC replicate PCRs. Ten immunoSEQ deep assay plates were used to sequence unsorted PBMC DNA. The table came from immunoSEQ multiplex PCR; TCRdb's copy has only in-frame clones and leaves some out. The table shows around 530,000 clones, with 70% to 80% occurring only once. Germline V CDR1 and CDR2: SEHNR, FQNEAQ (reference sequence). J lost 0 bases, V lost 7 bases, and 10 bases had no gene match. The CDR3 sequence is 16 residues long.

The genes are TRBV7-9 and TRBJ2-3; 7 bases are shared with TRBD2. The source material was PBMCs. The receptor was isolated from a woman between 40 and 55 years old in good health. Some clones in this sample may be carry-over from other donors' samples. The CDR3 region is CASTPGRQRSTDTQYF. DNA for the CDR3: TGTGCCAGCACTCCCGGGAGGCAGAGGAGCACAGATACGCAGTATTTT.